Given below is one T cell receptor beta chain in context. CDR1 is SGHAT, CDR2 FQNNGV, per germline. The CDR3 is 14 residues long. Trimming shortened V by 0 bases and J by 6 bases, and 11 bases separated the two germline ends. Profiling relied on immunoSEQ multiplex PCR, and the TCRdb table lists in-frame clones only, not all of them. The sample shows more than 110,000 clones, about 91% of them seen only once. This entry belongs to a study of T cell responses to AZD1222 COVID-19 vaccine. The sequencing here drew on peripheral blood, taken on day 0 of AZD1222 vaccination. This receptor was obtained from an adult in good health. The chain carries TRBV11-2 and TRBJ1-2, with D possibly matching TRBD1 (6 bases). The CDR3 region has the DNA TGTGCCAGCAGCTTAGAGCAGGGGTTGGATGGCTACACCTTC. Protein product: CASSLEQGLDGYTF.